One and the same sample provided the 18 T cell receptor beta chains below, sequenced in a study of OX40 agonist ivuxolimab in advanced cancers. The data were produced by immunoSEQ multiplex PCR, yet TCRdb's version contains in-frame clones alone and is incomplete. The sample shows about 69,000 clones, 90% of them seen only once. Specimen: CD4+ or CD8+ T cells sorted from blood, collected in a trial of the OX40 agonist ivuxolimab. The receptors were sampled from an adult with an advanced solid tumor such as melanoma, head and neck, liver or kidney cancer.

V is TRBV7-9 and J is TRBJ2-5; tentative D call: TRBD2 (5 bases). This CDR3 is 15 amino acids long. Trimming removed 1 base at V and 1 base at J, with 10 bases between. Germline loops: CDR1 SEHNR, CDR2 FQNEAQ (reference sequence). Here the CDR3 reads CASSLGGRGQETQYF. Written as DNA, the CDR3 is TGTGCCAGCAGCTTAGGAGGACGGGGCCAAGAGACCCAGTACTTC.

The chain links TRBV10-3 to TRBJ1-2, with D hard to call. This CDR3 is built from 14 residues. Germline CDR1 reads ENHRY; CDR2 reads SYGVKD. V was clipped by 4 bases and J by 3 bases, with 12 bases between them. The CDR3 reads CAISARKEDYGYTF. CDR3 coding DNA: TGTGCCATCAGTGCCAGAAAGGAGGACTATGGCTACACCTTC.

The count of this clone is one. One end of the junction varies from germline; a read error may be responsible. The V gene is TRBV7-7, the J gene TRBJ2-5; 8 bases are shared with TRBD1. This CDR3 is 19 amino acids long. Germline V gene sequence: CDR1 SSHAT, CDR2 FNYEAQ (reference sequence). The CDR3 reads CASSLAWWDRWGWGETQYF. For the CDR3, the DNA is TGTGCTAGCAGCTTAGCGTGGTGGGACAGGTGGGGTTGGGGAGAGACCCAGTACTTC. The entire variable domain, with the rest obtained from reference TRBV7-7 and TRBJ2-5, is as follows: GAGVSQSPRYKVTKRGQDVTLRCDPISSHATLYWYQQALGQGPEFLTYFNYEAQPDKSGLPSDRFSAERPEGSISTLTIQRTEQRDSAMYRCASSLAWWDRWGWGETQYFGPGTRLLVL.

The chain couples TRBV27 to TRBJ1-1; D gene uncertain. V gave up 3 bases and J gave up 1 base, with 12 bases separating them. Looked up from germline, CDR1 is MNHEY and CDR2 is SMNVEV (reference sequence). The CDR3 consists of 15 residues. CDR3: CASSLVSSGNTEAFF. In DNA, the CDR3 is TGTGCCAGCAGTTTGGTGTCCTCCGGGAACACTGAAGCTTTCTTT.

This clone was counted once. The V gene is TRBV9, the J gene TRBJ2-6, with 8 bases that match TRBD1. This CDR3 comprises 16 residues. With 7 bases clipped from V and 0 bases from J, the junction kept 6 bases outside the gene matches. Per germline, CDR1 SGDLS and CDR2 YYNGEE. The CDR3 loop reads CASDSRGRSGANVLTF. Written as DNA, the CDR3 is TGTGCCAGCGACTCCAGGGGGCGCTCTGGGGCCAACGTCCTGACTTTC.

The chain is built from TRBV30 and TRBJ2-7; 10 bases match TRBD2. This CDR3 region has 14 residues. Per germline, CDR1 GTSNPN and CDR2 SVGIG (reference sequence). Trimming at V came to 2 bases and at J to 2 bases, leaving 3 bases not matched to a gene. The CDR3 DNA reads as TGTGCCTGGAGTTTACTAGCGGGGCCCTACGAGCAGTACTTC. Protein product: CAWSLLAGPYEQYF.

This clone was seen a single time. The chain couples TRBV28 to TRBJ2-7; D remains ambiguous. Trimming left V 8 bases short and J 2 bases short, with 7 bases between. Germline lookup yields CDR1 MDHEN and CDR2 SYDVKM. CDR3 size: 11 residues. The CDR3 DNA sequence: TGTGCCAGCGGCGGCCCCTACGAGCAGTACTTC. It yields the protein CASGGPYEQYF.

This clone has a handful of counts. This chain connects TRBV7-9 to TRBJ2-7; D ambiguous. V was cut by 0 bases and J by 1 base, with 4 bases left in between. Per germline, CDR1 SEHNR and CDR2 FQNEAQ (reference sequence). This CDR3 spans 13 amino acids. The CDR3 DNA reads TGTGCCAGCAGCTTAGCGGGGTCCTACGAGCAGTACTTC. Encoded protein: CASSLAGSYEQYF. The full variable domain, completed using reference TRBV7-9 and TRBJ2-7, is DTGVSQNPRHKITKRGQNVTFRCDPISEHNRLYWYRQTLGQGPEFLTYFQNEAQLEKSRLLSDRFSAERPKGSFSTLEIQRTEQGDSAMYLCASSLAGSYEQYFGPGTRLTVT.

The chain joins TRBV5-1 to TRBJ2-1, with 12 bases identical to TRBD2. V lost 0 bases to trimming and J lost 6 bases; unmatched junction nucleotides: 7. Per the germline V gene, CDR1 is SGHRS and CDR2 is YFSETQ. The CDR3 covers 17 residues. CDR3 amino acids: CASSLGVGLAGFNEQFF. CDR3 bases: TGCGCCAGCAGCTTGGGCGTGGGACTAGCGGGTTTCAATGAGCAGTTCTTC.

The rearrangement links TRBV28 to TRBJ2-2, with 7 positions matching TRBD2. V was pared by 8 bases and J by 1 base, with 13 bases of the junction left unmatched. The CDR3 has 17 residues. CDR1 MDHEN and CDR2 SYDVKM come from the germline V gene. The CDR3: CASHSFSRGGNTGELFF. Written as DNA, the CDR3 is TGTGCCAGCCACTCATTCTCTCGCGGGGGGAACACCGGGGAGCTGTTTTTT.

This sequence joins TRBV9 and TRBJ2-7, with 7 bases matching TRBD2. The CDR3 sequence is 14 residues long. The junction had 6 bases not matched to a gene; V was cut back by 0 bases and J by 6 bases. Looked up from germline, CDR1 is SGDLS and CDR2 is YYNGEE. CDR3 protein: CASSVVGGQGEQYF. The CDR3 DNA reads TGTGCCAGCAGCGTAGTGGGAGGGCAGGGCGAGCAGTACTTC.

The chain uses TRBV25-1 and TRBJ1-4; 9 positions agree with TRBD1. The CDR3 length is 15 residues. V shed 3 bases and J 7 bases; nucleotides not matched to a gene: 6. Germline V gene sequence: CDR1 MGHDK, CDR2 SYGVNS. In DNA form, the CDR3 reads TGTGCCAGCAGTGAGCCCGGGACAGGGTTTGAAAAACTGTTTTTT. It encodes CASSEPGTGFEKLFF. The full variable domain, rest sourced from reference TRBV25-1 and TRBJ1-4, is EADIYQTPRYLVIGTGKKITLECSQTMGHDKMYWYQQDPGMELHLIHYSYGVNSTEKGDLSSESTVSRIRTEHFPLTLESARPSHTSQYLCASSEPGTGFEKLFFGSGTQLSVL.

The J gene is TRBJ1-1, the V gene TRBV2; TRBD1 might be the D (5 bases). Germline CDR1 SNHLY, CDR2 FYNNEI. This CDR3 comprises 14 residues. V dropped 4 bases and J dropped 2 bases, with 11 bases sitting between them. This chain's CDR3 is CASSGLRENTEAFF. The CDR3 nucleotides read TGTGCCAGCAGTGGGCTCAGGGAAAACACTGAAGCTTTCTTT. Full variable domain (outside the CDR3, taken from reference TRBV2 and TRBJ1-1): EPEVTQTPSHQVTQMGQEVILRCVPISNHLYFYWYRQILGQKVEFLVSFYNNEISEKSEIFDDQFSVERPDGSNFTLKIRSTKLEDSAMYFCASSGLRENTEAFFGQGTRLTVV.

The V and J genes are TRBV11-3 and TRBJ2-5; no definite D call. The V and J ends lost 1 base and 2 bases respectively, with 8 bases between them. This CDR3 region has 14 residues. CDR1 is SGHNT, CDR2 YENEEA, per germline. The CDR3 coding sequence is TGTGCCAGCAGCTTAGGGACGGCTCAAGAGACCCAGTACTTC. This gives the protein CASSLGTAQETQYF.

V usage is TRBV7-2 and J usage is TRBJ2-3, with 7 positions matching TRBD1. Germline V gene data show CDR1 as SGHTA and CDR2 as FQGNSA. Losses at the gene ends were 6 bases for V and 0 bases for J; bases not matched to a gene: 3. The CDR3 is 14 amino acids. CDR3: CASRGQPSTDTQYF. As DNA, the CDR3 is TGTGCCAGCAGGGGACAGCCGAGCACAGATACGCAGTATTTT.

This clone has just one count. The chain has TRBV20-1 and TRBJ2-5, with D possibly matching TRBD1 (6 bases). V was clipped by 6 bases and J by 5 bases, with 10 bases between them. The CDR3 contains 11 residues. Germline-derived CDR1 and CDR2 are DFQATT and SNEGSKA (reference sequence). The CDR3 here is CSAPRGETQYF. CDR3 coding DNA: TGCAGTGCCCCTAGGGGGGAGACCCAGTACTTC.

This chain uses TRBV28 with TRBJ1-2; TRBD1 might be the D (5 bases). The CDR3 sequence is 13 residues long. The ends were cut back, 2 bases at V and 2 bases at J, with 6 bases in the middle. CDR1 and CDR2 from the germline V gene are MDHEN and SYDVKM. This CDR3 reads CASSLKGNYGYTF. CDR3 nucleotides: TGTGCCAGCAGTTTAAAGGGGAACTATGGCTACACCTTC.

The V and J genes are TRBV11-3 and TRBJ1-1; D is undetermined. This CDR3 has 15 amino acids. Germline V CDR1 and CDR2: SGHNT, YENEEA. Trimming removed 5 bases from V and 0 bases from J, with 13 bases in between. DNA of the CDR3: TGTGCCAGCAGCCCCAGGTCCCTCATGAACACTGAAGCTTTCTTT. Its protein product is CASSPRSLMNTEAFF.